Given below is one T cell receptor (beta chain) in context. What it binds is not known. The data were taken from a study of shared clonotypes between healthy human individuals. Whole-study findings and limits: Tissue TCR repertoires likely differ from these blood-only repertoires. Only a few donors were included, so the genetic and exposure-history diversity represented was limited. An anticipated effect of sequencing depth on clonotype sharing among donors was recognized.

TCRdb keeps only in-frame clones here, not all; method: immunoSEQ multiplex PCR. The sample holds around 1,100,000 clones, 77% seen once. The authors divided CD4+ cells into CD45RA+ naive and CD45RA-negative memory subsets. Trimming pared 5 bases from V and 1 base from J, leaving 11 bases between. The CDR3 runs to 14 residues. Germline V gene lookup returns CDR1 KGHSH and CDR2 LQKENI. The chain employs TRBV18 and TRBJ1-1, with D possibly being TRBD1 (5 bases). This clonotype originated in a man in his late teens or twenties in good health. Some clones in this sample may be carry-over from other donors' samples. The sequenced sample consisted of memory CD4+ T cells from PBMCs. The sample's subset: CD45RA-negative fraction. The CDR3 sequence: CASSFGARNTEAFF. DNA for the CDR3: TGTGCCAGCTCATTCGGGGCCCGGAACACTGAAGCTTTCTTT.